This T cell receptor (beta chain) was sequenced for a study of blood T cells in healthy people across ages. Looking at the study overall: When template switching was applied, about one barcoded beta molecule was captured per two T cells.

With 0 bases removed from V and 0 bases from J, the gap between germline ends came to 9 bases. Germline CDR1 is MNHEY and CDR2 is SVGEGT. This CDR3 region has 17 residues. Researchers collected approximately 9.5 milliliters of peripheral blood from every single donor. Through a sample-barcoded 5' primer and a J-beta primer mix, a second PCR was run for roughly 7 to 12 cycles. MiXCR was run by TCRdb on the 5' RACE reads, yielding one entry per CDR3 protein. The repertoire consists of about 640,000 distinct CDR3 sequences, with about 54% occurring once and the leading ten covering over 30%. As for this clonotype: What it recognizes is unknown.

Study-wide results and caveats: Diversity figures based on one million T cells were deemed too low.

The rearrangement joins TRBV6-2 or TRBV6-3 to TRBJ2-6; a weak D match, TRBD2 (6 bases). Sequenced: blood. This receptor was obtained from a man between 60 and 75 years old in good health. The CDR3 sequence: CASSYSSGLSGANVLTF. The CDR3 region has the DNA TGTGCCAGCAGTTACTCGAGCGGGCTCTCTGGGGCCAACGTCCTGACTTTC.